This is a list of T cell receptor beta chains from one sample in a study of shared clonotypes between healthy human individuals. This table comes from immunoSEQ multiplex PCR, and its TCRdb copy is limited to in-frame clones, with some not included. The sample has around 1,900,000 clones, 93% seen once. Sequencing input: naive CD8+ T cells from PBMCs. Receptor source: a man aged 18 to 30 in good health. Some clones in this sample may be carry-over from other donors' samples. The CDR3 runs from the conserved cysteine through the conserved F or W. A D gene is named only where the DNA matches it firmly. Part of the rows lack a size; the others show once, few, many or a class for expanded clones.

clone size	D gene	V gene	J gene	CDR3 DNA	CDR3 protein
NA	NA	TRBV11-2	TRBJ2-3	TGTGCCAGCAGCTTAGAAGCCAGGGACCTTACTAGCACAGATACGCAGTATTTT	CASSLEARDLTSTDTQYF
NA	TRBD1	TRBV27	TRBJ2-7	TGTGCCAGCACAGGGGGTCTCCCCTACGAGCAGTACTTC	CASTGGLPYEQYF
NA	TRBD2	TRBV9	TRBJ2-5	TGTGCCAGCAGCGGAGGCTCCGCGGGAGGGGCCCAAGAGACCCAGTACTTC	CASSGGSAGGAQETQYF
NA	TRBD2	TRBV11-2	TRBJ2-4	TGTGCCAGCAGGATTGCGGGAGGAAACCCCAAAAACATTCAGTACTTC	CASRIAGGNPKNIQYF
NA	TRBD2	TRBV4-1	TRBJ2-1	TGCGCCAGCAGCCAAAAAACCGGGACTAGATCGTACAATGAGCAGTTCTTC	CASSQKTGTRSYNEQFF
NA	NA	TRBV27	TRBJ2-2	TGTGCCAGCAGTTCTCGGCCAGGGCTGGGTTGGACCGGGGAGCTGTTTTTT	CASSSRPGLGWTGELFF
NA	NA	TRBV11-1	TRBJ1-2	TGTGCCAGCAGCTTAGCGGAGAACTATGGCTACACCTTC	CASSLAENYGYTF
NA	TRBD1	TRBV27	TRBJ1-4	TGTGCCAGCAGTCCCAGGGGGCTGACTAATGAAAAACTGTTTTTT	CASSPRGLTNEKLFF
once	TRBD1	TRBV11-3	TRBJ2-7	TGTGCCAGCAGCTTATCGGGACAGGGGCCCTTCGAGCAGTACTTC	CASSLSGQGPFEQYF
NA	TRBD1	TRBV28	TRBJ2-5	TGTGCCAGCGGGCAGACAGGGGCCGGGGAGACCCAGTACTTC	CASGQTGAGETQYF
NA	NA	TRBV5-6	TRBJ2-1	TGTGCCAGCAGCTTATGGGGGAACCCATACAATGAGCAGTTCTTC	CASSLWGNPYNEQFF
once	NA	TRBV27	TRBJ1-5	TGTGCCAGCAGTTTCTTTGCGGGGCAGCCCCAGCATTTT	CASSFFAGQPQHF
NA	TRBD2	TRBV7-6	TRBJ2-1	TGTGCCAGCAGCTTAGGTCTAGCGGCCCGACACAATGAGCAGTTCTTC	CASSLGLAARHNEQFF
few	NA	TRBV7-9	TRBJ1-4	TGTGCCAGCAGCCTAGAGGAACAGGCTGGGGAAAAACTGTTTTTT	CASSLEEQAGEKLFF
once	NA	TRBV28	TRBJ1-5	TGTGCCAGCAGTTTCAGTGACAGAGTCAATCAGCCCCAGCATTTT	CASSFSDRVNQPQHF
once	NA	TRBV5-1	TRBJ2-7	TGCGCCAGCAGCTCCTTAGGGGGGGCCTACGAGCAGTACTTC	CASSSLGGAYEQYF
once	NA	TRBV7-6	TRBJ1-5	TGTGCCAGCAGCGCCCTTCTGGGTCAGCCCCAGCATTTT	CASSALLGQPQHF
NA	NA	TRBV9	TRBJ2-1	TGTGCCAGCAGCGCCCCATTTGTTGGGGAGCAGTTCTTC	CASSAPFVGEQFF
NA	TRBD2	TRBV10-2	TRBJ2-7	TGCGCCAGCAGAGGGACTAGCGACTCCTACGAGCAGTACTTC	CASRGTSDSYEQYF
NA	NA	TRBV5-1	TRBJ1-2	TGCGCCAGCAGCCAGAACCCCTCCTCTTCTTATGGCTACACCTTC	CASSQNPSSSYGYTF
NA	NA	TRBV21-1	TRBJ1-3	TGTGCCAGCAGCACTAACGACAGGGGAATAAACACCATATATTTT	CASSTNDRGINTIYF
NA	TRBD2	TRBV29-1	TRBJ2-7	TGCAGCGTCCCGGGGGGCTACGAGCAGTACTTC	CSVPGGYEQYF